The text below deals with one T cell receptor beta chain. Its specificity is not known. RNA, once extracted, was reverse transcribed into cDNA for use as the sequencing template. Profiled with immunoSEQ multiplex PCR; TCRdb holds only in-frame clones, not every one. The sample lists about 210,000 clones, around 66% seen once, with around 4% in the top ten. This entry belongs to a study of CD8+ T cells in alopecia areata. The CDR3 is made up of 13 amino acids. V was clipped by 5 bases and J by 2 bases, with 9 bases between them. Germline V CDR1 and CDR2: MDHEN, SYDVKM. Treatment defined: oral pan-JAK inhibitor, 5-10 mg twice daily. Patients with alopecia areata provided lesional scalp punch biopsies as well as peripheral blood. Study results and caveats: Tofacitinib significantly decreased scalp clonality and expanded CD8+ clones among top 100. Greater clonality was observed in lesional scalp samples, especially alopecia totalis/universalis, versus normal scalp.

The sequences come from CD4+ T cells sorted from blood, collected at week 4, from a patient treated with tofacitinib. The V call is TRBV28, the J call TRBJ1-1; D gene ambiguous. The clonotype originates from a human donor with alopecia areata. CDR3 nucleotide sequence: TGTGCCAGCAGTACACAGCCTAACACTGAAGCTTTCTTT. Protein: CASSTQPNTEAFF. Full variable domain (outside the CDR3, taken from reference TRBV28 and TRBJ1-1): DVKVTQSSRYLVKRTGEKVFLECVQDMDHENMFWYRQDPGLGLRLIYFSYDVKMKEKGDIPEGYSVSREKKERFSLILESASTNQTSMYLCASSTQPNTEAFFGQGTRLTVV.